This T cell receptor beta chain was retrieved from a study of shared clonotypes between healthy human individuals. The data were produced by immunoSEQ multiplex PCR, yet TCRdb's version contains in-frame clones alone and is incomplete. The sample lists about 580,000 clones; roughly 98% were seen once. Germline V CDR1 and CDR2: LGHNA, YSLEER. Trimming stripped 1 base from V and 2 bases from J, with 12 bases between. The length of the CDR3 is 16 residues. Naive CD8 cells lacked CD45RO and underwent positive selection for CCR7, leaving out terminally differentiated effector memory CD45RA+ cells. The chain has TRBV4-3 and TRBJ1-5, with unresolved D. The origin of this receptor is a man under 40 in good health. Sequenced material: naive CD8+ T cells sorted from blood. For the CDR3, the DNA is TGCGCCAGCAGCCAAGCAGCAGGTAGAGGCAATCAGCCCCAGCATTTT. This codes for CASSQAAGRGNQPQHF.